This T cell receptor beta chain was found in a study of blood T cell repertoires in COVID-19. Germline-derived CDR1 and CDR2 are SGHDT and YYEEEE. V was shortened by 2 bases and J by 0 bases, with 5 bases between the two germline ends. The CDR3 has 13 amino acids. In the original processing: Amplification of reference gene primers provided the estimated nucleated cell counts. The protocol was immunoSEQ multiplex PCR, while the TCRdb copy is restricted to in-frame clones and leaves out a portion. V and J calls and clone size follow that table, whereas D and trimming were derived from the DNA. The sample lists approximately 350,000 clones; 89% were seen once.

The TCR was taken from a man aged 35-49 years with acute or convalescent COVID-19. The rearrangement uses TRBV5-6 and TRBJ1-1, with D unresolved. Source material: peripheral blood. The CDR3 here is CASSFNMNTEAFF. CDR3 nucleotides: TGTGCCAGCAGCTTTAACATGAACACTGAAGCTTTCTTT.